This T cell receptor beta chain is drawn from a study of cytomegalovirus exposure and HLA in healthy donors. General observations from the study: Looking again later, the authors saw that most CMV-associated TCR beta chains seemed HLA-restricted.

Primers for the PCR totalled 60 Vbeta and 13 Jbeta. TCRdb keeps only in-frame clones here, not all; method: immunoSEQ multiplex PCR. The sample shows approximately 200,000 clones, about 85% of them seen only once. The CDR3 is 12 residues long. With 0 bases removed from V and 6 bases from J, the gap between germline ends came to 7 bases. Germline V gene data show CDR1 as SGHRS and CDR2 as YFSETQ. Worth noting for this clone: The antigen is undetermined.

Sequenced input: PBMCs. This sequence joins TRBV5-1 and TRBJ2-7, with D possibly TRBD1 on 6 matching bases. This TCR came from a human donor in good health. CDR3 in amino acids: CASSLDRAEQYF. CDR3 DNA sequence: TGCGCCAGCAGCTTGGACAGGGCCGAGCAGTACTTC.